The following is a TCR beta chain sequence with its context. These data come from a study of shared T cell receptors in the human thymus. Libraries were prepared by immunoSEQ multiplex PCR; TCRdb keeps only in-frame clonotypes and omits some of them. The repertoire includes hundreds of thousands of clones, approximately 87% of them detected once, and roughly 0.0089% sits in the top ten. Per the germline V gene, CDR1 is LGHNT and CDR2 is FRNRAP. With 0 bases clipped from V and 8 bases from J, the junction kept 17 bases outside the gene matches. The length of the CDR3 is 18 residues. These records were also assigned to another study, of human thymus T cells. That paper adds: Thymic tissue was derived from resections collected during corrective heart surgery.

What was sequenced was thymocytes. The rearrangement links TRBV12-5 to TRBJ2-3; 7 bases agree with TRBD1. The source is a boy under three years old with a congenital heart defect. CDR3 nucleotide sequence: TGTGCTAGTGGTTTGGTGCCCACTAGGGGGCCCCTGTGGGGTACGCAGTATTTT. Its protein product is CASGLVPTRGPLWGTQYF.